This T cell receptor beta chain emerged from a study of blood T cell repertoires in COVID-19. Study background: Acute-phase and convalescent COVID-19 samples originated in the United States, Italy and Spain. The analysed material was cDNA or gDNA that came from T cells, B-cell-depleted T cells, or PBMCs.

V gave up 3 bases and J gave up 4 bases; unmatched junction bases: 11. This CDR3 spans 16 amino acids. CDR1 is SNHLY and CDR2 is FYNNEI in the germline V gene. Per the authors' pipeline: Researchers report that nucleated cell counts were estimated from reference gene primer amplification. Using immunoSEQ multiplex PCR, the repertoire was profiled, and TCRdb retains in-frame clones only, with some absent. That table furnishes V, J and clone size, whereas the DNA furnished D and trimming. The data contain approximately 25,000 clones, approximately 75% of them singletons. Seattle participants joined during active infection and were tracked over time.

Sample: peripheral blood. The source is a man between 45 and 60 years old with COVID-19, enrolled during active disease. J is TRBJ2-7 and V is TRBV2, with TRBD1 matching over 8 bases. CDR3 residues: CASSELVQGDWYEQYF. CDR3 nucleotide sequence: TGTGCCAGCAGTGAGTTAGTACAGGGGGATTGGTACGAGCAGTACTTC.